This T cell receptor (beta chain) was found in a study of blood T cell repertoires in COVID-19. Study background: Italy, Spain and the United States were the sources of the convalescent and acute COVID-19 samples.

Study processing details: Reference gene primer amplification yielded estimated nucleated cell counts. Clones were read by immunoSEQ multiplex PCR, and TCRdb kept only the in-frame ones, dropping some. V and J calls and clone size are those listed in that table; D and trimming were worked out from the DNA. The profile shows about 240,000 clones, roughly 86% of them singletons. Germline lookup yields CDR1 LGHDT and CDR2 YNNKEL (reference sequence). The CDR3 runs to 16 residues. V shed 4 bases, J shed 6 bases, and the junction held 12 bases outside the gene matches. The sample taken for sequencing was peripheral blood. This clonotype was sampled from a man of 80 years or more with acute or convalescent COVID-19. J is TRBJ1-1 and V is TRBV3-1 (or the pseudogene TRBV3-2); 9 nucleotides agree with TRBD1. CDR3 in amino acids: CASSLRPGTGPAEAFF. In nucleotides, the CDR3 is TGTGCCAGCAGCCTCCGTCCCGGGACAGGGCCCGCTGAAGCTTTCTTT.